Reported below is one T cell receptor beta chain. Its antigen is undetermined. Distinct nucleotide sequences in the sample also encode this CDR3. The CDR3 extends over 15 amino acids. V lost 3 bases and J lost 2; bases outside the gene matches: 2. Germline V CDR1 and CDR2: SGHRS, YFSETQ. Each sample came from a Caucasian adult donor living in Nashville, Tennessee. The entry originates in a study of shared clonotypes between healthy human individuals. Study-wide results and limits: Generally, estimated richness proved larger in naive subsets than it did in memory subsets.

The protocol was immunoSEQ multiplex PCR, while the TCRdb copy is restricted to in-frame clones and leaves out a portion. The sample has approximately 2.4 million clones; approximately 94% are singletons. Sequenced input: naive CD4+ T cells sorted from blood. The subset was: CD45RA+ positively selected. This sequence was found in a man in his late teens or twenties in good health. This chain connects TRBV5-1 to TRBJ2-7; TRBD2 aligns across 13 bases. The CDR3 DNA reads TGCGCCAGCAGCTCCGGGACTAGCGGGACCTACGAGCAGTACTTC. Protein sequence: CASSSGTSGTYEQYF.